The sequence of this T cell receptor beta chain was determined in a study of CD8 T cells in ankylosing spondylitis. Regarding the study as a whole: What appeared characteristic of ankylosing spondylitis blood was a TCR beta motif of fewer than ten highly homologous variants.

MiXCR was run by TCRdb on the 5' RACE reads, yielding one entry per CDR3 protein. The sample gives more than 650,000 distinct CDR3 sequences, roughly 12% of which show up once; around 0.51% is in the top ten. V dropped 1 base and J dropped 2; count of bases not matched to a gene: 2. The CDR3 covers 16 residues. Per germline, CDR1 SGHRS and CDR2 YFSETQ. This clonotype was counted a few times. The antigen is unknown. This chain connects TRBV5-1 to TRBJ2-3; 12 bases map to TRBD2. This receptor was obtained from a male donor with ankylosing spondylitis. Material for sequencing was blood, either unsorted or a sorted T cell fraction (not recorded which). The DNA of the CDR3 is TGCGCCAGCAGCTTGAGGACTAGCGGGAACACAGATACGCAGTATTTT. This translates into CASSLRTSGNTDTQYF.